The 28 T cell receptor beta chains listed next were all sequenced from one sample in a study of beta chain features in type 1 diabetes. Study findings and constraints: All four CD4+ subsets of Type 1 diabetes patients contained TCRB CDR3s that were moderately but significantly shorter.

The investigators reverse transcribed all of the isolated RNA, so they sequenced expressed TCRB transcripts. The table came from immunoSEQ multiplex PCR; TCRdb's copy has only in-frame clones and leaves some out. Of over 120,000 clones in the sample, more than 10% were seen once. These TCRs' antigens remain unknown. Sequencing input: central memory CD4+ T cells from blood. These TCRs come from a young man with type 1 diabetes.

Only a few counts were recorded for this clone. The chain couples TRBV19 to TRBJ2-5; D is unresolved. Germline assignment: CDR1 LNHDA and CDR2 SQIVND (reference sequence). The germline V and J ends were trimmed by 5 bases and 2 bases, with 12 bases remaining between them. The CDR3 is made up of 14 amino acids. The DNA for the CDR3 is TGTGCCAGTAGTCCCTGGAACAATCAAGAGACCCAGTACTTC. Translation: CASSPWNNQETQYF.

The sample holds a few counts of this clone. The chain recombines TRBV19 with TRBJ1-5; D remains unclear. The germline gives CDR1 LNHDA, CDR2 SQIVND (reference sequence). V was trimmed by 5 bases and J by 5 bases, leaving 10 bases between them. CDR3 length: 13 amino acids. The CDR3 coding sequence is TGTGCCAGTAGTGTCGAAGGATATCAGCCCCAGCATTTT. It translates to CASSVEGYQPQHF. The whole variable domain, remainder taken from reference TRBV19 and TRBJ1-5, is DGGITQSPKYLFRKEGQNVTLSCEQNLNHDAMYWYRQDPGQGLRLIYYSQIVNDFQKGDIAEGYSVSREKKESFPLTVTSAQKNPTAFYLCASSVEGYQPQHFGDGTRLSIL.

This clone was seen at least ten times. In DNA, the CDR3 is TGTGCCAGCAGCGTAACAGGATACGAAAAACTGTTTTTT. Protein sequence: CASSVTGYEKLFF. This rearrangement joins TRBV7-8 to TRBJ1-4; maybe TRBD1 (5 bases). Germline V gene sequence: CDR1 SGHVS, CDR2 FQNEAQ. The CDR3 runs 13 residues. Trimming removed 5 bases from V and 8 bases from J, with 12 bases in between.

The chain has TRBV27 and TRBJ2-3; D gene uncertain. Trimming cost V 4 bases and J 4 bases, with 9 bases left between them. Germline V lookup: CDR1 MNHEY, CDR2 SMNVEV (reference sequence). This CDR3 comprises 13 residues. The CDR3 bases are TGTGCCAGCAGTTCGATAGTAGCAGATACGCAGTATTTT. Its translation is CASSSIVADTQYF.

The chain has TRBV9 and TRBJ1-1, with D hard to call. From germline, CDR1 is SGDLS and CDR2 YYNGEE. This CDR3 spans 14 amino acids. Trimming removed 6 bases from V and 1 base from J, with 13 bases in between. The CDR3 bases are TGTGCCAGCAACCCGCAGCGGGGGAACACTGAAGCTTTCTTT. This translates into CASNPQRGNTEAFF. Together with reference TRBV9 and TRBJ1-1, the CDR3 gives the full variable domain: DSGVTQTPKHLITATGQRVTLRCSPRSGDLSVYWYQQSLDQGLQFLIQYYNGEERAKGNILERFSAQQFPDLHSELNLSSLELGDSALYFCASNPQRGNTEAFFGQGTRLTVV.

This clone has a count of ten or more. The gene calls are TRBV4-1 and TRBJ1-2; TRBD1 might be the D (6 bases). The CDR3 has 16 amino acids. Germline assignment: CDR1 MGHRA and CDR2 YSYEKL. Trimming removed 0 bases from V and 0 bases from J, with 11 bases in between. CDR3 nucleotides: TGCGCCAGCAGCCAAGAATCGCAGGGGACTAACTATGGCTACACCTTC. This translates into CASSQESQGTNYGYTF.

V is TRBV5-6 and J is TRBJ1-5; D remains ambiguous. Trimming took 4 bases from V and 1 from J, leaving 12 bases between them. In germline, CDR1 is SGHDT, CDR2 YYEEEE. The CDR3 is 15 amino acids. CDR3 sequence (DNA): TGTGCCAGCAGCCCGCTGGCGAGCAGCAATCAGCCCCAGCATTTT. It is translated as CASSPLASSNQPQHF.

This clone was seen only a few times. The V gene is TRBV11-2, the J gene TRBJ2-1, with D perhaps matching TRBD2 (6 bases). The CDR3 extends over 13 amino acids. Germline V CDR1 and CDR2: SGHAT, FQNNGV. The V end was cut by 5 bases, the J end by 7 bases, with 12 bases between. CDR3 nucleotide sequence: TGTGCCAGCAGCCCCAGTGGGGGGAATGAGCAGTTCTTC. Translating it yields CASSPSGGNEQFF.

This clone was observed a handful of times. The chain is built from TRBV6-1 and TRBJ2-1, with a possible D match to TRBD1 (6 bases). Trimming removed 4 bases at V and 6 bases at J, with 16 bases between. The CDR3 loop spans 15 amino acids. The V gene's germline CDR1 is MNHNS and CDR2 SASEGT. This CDR3 is CASSVGGVLVNEQFF. Here the CDR3 DNA reads TGTGCCAGCAGTGTAGGGGGTGTGTTGGTCAATGAGCAGTTCTTC.

This clone appeared a few times. The chain is built from TRBV11-2 and TRBJ2-7, with D perhaps matching TRBD1 (6 bases). V gave up 4 bases and J gave up 3 bases, with 13 bases separating them. In germline, CDR1 is SGHAT, CDR2 FQNNGV. This CDR3 contains 14 residues. CDR3 nucleotides: TGTGCCAGCAGCTCGAGGGACAACTACTACGAGCAGTACTTC. Amino acid sequence: CASSSRDNYYEQYF.

V is TRBV27 and J is TRBJ1-2; D call uncertain. V lost 5 bases and J lost 1, with 8 bases in between. This CDR3 has 13 amino acids. The germline gives CDR1 MNHEY, CDR2 SMNVEV (reference sequence). In DNA form, the CDR3 reads TGTGCCAGCAGTCCGACCGGTAACTATGGCTACACCTTC. Protein product: CASSPTGNYGYTF.

This clone was recorded a few times. V usage is TRBV10-3 and J usage is TRBJ2-5; 8 positions match TRBD1. Germline values: CDR1 ENHRY, CDR2 SYGVKD. This CDR3 comprises 14 residues. After removal of 2 bases from V and 5 bases from J, the junction contained 4 bases not matched to a gene. DNA of the CDR3: TGTGCCATCAGTGAGGCAGGGGGCAGGGAGACCCAGTACTTC. This codes for CAISEAGGRETQYF.

This clone appeared a few times. For the CDR3, the DNA is TGTGCCAGCAGTTTAGGACAGGGTTGGGACTATGGCTACACCTTC. This translates into CASSLGQGWDYGYTF. The gene calls are TRBV28 and TRBJ1-2; the match to TRBD1 covers 8 bases. CDR3 length: 15 residues. V shed 2 bases, J shed 3 bases, and the junction held 5 bases outside the gene matches. CDR1 and CDR2 (germline): MDHEN, SYDVKM.

At least ten counts were recorded for this clone. The gene calls are TRBV2 and TRBJ1-1; D is unclear. The CDR3 loop spans 13 amino acids. CDR1 is SNHLY, CDR2 FYNNEI, per germline. The V gene lost 1 base and the J gene lost 4 bases, with 7 bases spanning the gap. This CDR3 reads CASSEEGTTEAFF. The CDR3 nucleotides are TGTGCCAGCAGTGAAGAGGGTACCACTGAAGCTTTCTTT.

The CDR3, as DNA: TGCGCCAGCAGCCCTGGCTCCCTGGGTTGGGGGACTGAAGCTTTCTTT. Protein: CASSPGSLGWGTEAFF. The chain couples TRBV5-1 to TRBJ1-1; TRBD1 might be the D (5 bases). This CDR3 is built from 16 residues. V dropped 4 bases and J dropped 5 bases, with 21 bases sitting between them. Germline loops: CDR1 SGHRS, CDR2 YFSETQ.

The chain employs TRBV7-7 and TRBJ2-2; D is uncertain. Germline CDR1 is SSHAT and CDR2 is FNYEAQ (reference sequence). The CDR3 extends over 14 amino acids. The V and J ends lost 5 bases and 6 bases respectively, with 13 bases between them. CDR3 sequence reads: CASSPGGASGELFF. In nucleotides, the CDR3 is TGTGCCAGCAGCCCCGGCGGAGCGTCCGGGGAGCTGTTTTTT.

This clone showed up many times. The rearrangement uses TRBV6-5 and TRBJ2-3; no reliable D call. CDR1 is MNHEY, CDR2 SVGAGI, per germline. The CDR3 is 14 amino acids. Between the trimmed V and J ends, which lost 5 bases and 2 bases, there was a span of 11 bases. CDR3 sequence reads: CASSPNQHTDTQYF. In DNA, the CDR3 is TGTGCCAGCAGTCCTAATCAACACACAGATACGCAGTATTTT.

V is TRBV5-1 and J is TRBJ2-4; 7 bases line up with TRBD1. The CDR3 loop spans 14 amino acids. V was pared by 4 bases and J by 5 bases, with 6 bases of the junction left unmatched. Germline CDR1 and CDR2: SGHRS and YFSETQ. DNA for the CDR3: TGCGCCAGCAGCCCGAGGGGGCTGGAAAACATTCAGTACTTC. It yields the protein CASSPRGLENIQYF.

The J gene is TRBJ1-1, the V gene TRBV18; TRBD1 aligns across 11 bases. The CDR3 spans 15 residues. Trimming cost V 3 bases and J 7 bases; bases outside gene matches: 7. Looked up from germline, CDR1 is KGHSH and CDR2 is LQKENI. The chain's CDR3 is CASSPSGQGASEAFF. DNA for the CDR3: TGTGCCAGCTCACCCAGTGGACAGGGGGCGAGTGAAGCTTTCTTT.

Here the CDR3 reads CASSLFQRSYNEQFF. The DNA for the CDR3 is TGCGCCAGCAGCTTGTTTCAGAGAAGTTACAATGAGCAGTTCTTC. This chain connects TRBV5-1 to TRBJ2-1, with no clear D. Trimming left V 1 base short and J 4 bases short, with 12 bases between. CDR1 is SGHRS, CDR2 YFSETQ, per germline. The CDR3 sequence is 15 residues long.

This clone has a count of ten or more. The chain couples TRBV30 to TRBJ1-4; D remains ambiguous. The ends were cut back, 0 bases at V and 5 bases at J, with 7 bases in the middle. CDR1 and CDR2 (germline): GTSNPN, SVGIG (reference sequence). CDR3 size: 13 residues. The CDR3 sequence is CAWSVQRNEKLFF. The DNA for the CDR3 is TGTGCCTGGAGTGTACAAAGGAATGAAAAACTGTTTTTT.

CDR3 region: CASSLDRSFSYEQYF. CDR3 nucleotides: TGCGCCAGCAGCTTGGACAGGTCATTTTCATACGAGCAGTACTTC. The V call is TRBV5-1, the J call TRBJ2-7; tentative D call: TRBD1 (5 bases). The V gene lost 0 bases and the J gene lost 4 bases, with 14 bases spanning the gap. Looked up from germline, CDR1 is SGHRS and CDR2 is YFSETQ. This CDR3 region has 15 residues.

This clone was counted a few times. The V and J genes are TRBV2 and TRBJ1-2, with TRBD1 identical over 7 bases. This CDR3 is 11 amino acids long. Trimming removed 6 bases from V and 8 bases from J; junction bases left unmatched: 3. Germline CDR1 reads SNHLY; CDR2 reads FYNNEI. This CDR3 reads CASRYRGGYTF. The CDR3 DNA reads TGTGCCAGCAGGTACAGGGGAGGCTACACCTTC.

The V call is TRBV2, the J call TRBJ1-5; 7 nucleotides line up with TRBD1. This CDR3 has 13 residues. V was pared by 7 bases and J by 6 bases, with 6 bases of the junction left unmatched. Germline V CDR1 and CDR2: SNHLY, FYNNEI. In DNA form, the CDR3 reads TGTGCCAGCAAGGAGGGGGCAAGTCAGCCCCAGCATTTT. It is translated as CASKEGASQPQHF.

This clone was seen more than once but under ten times. The CDR3 nucleotides are TGTGCCAGTAGGGGTAGCGACGCTAACTATGGCTACACCTTC. It is translated as CASRGSDANYGYTF. This rearrangement joins TRBV19 to TRBJ1-2; D is unresolved. Germline CDR1 LNHDA, CDR2 SQIVND (reference sequence). V was trimmed by 6 bases and J by 0 bases, leaving 11 bases between them. CDR3 length: 14 amino acids.

CDR3 region: CASSLIMLSGAGDTQYF. The CDR3 DNA is TGTGCCAGCAGCTTAATTATGTTGTCGGGGGCAGGAGATACGCAGTATTTT. This chain connects TRBV7-9 to TRBJ2-3; D may match TRBD1 or TRBD2 (6 bases each). Germline V gene data show CDR1 as SEHNR and CDR2 as FQNEAQ (reference sequence). V lost 2 bases and J lost 5, with 20 bases in between. This CDR3 is 17 amino acids long.

This clone was observed a handful of times. V gene TRBV7-2 combines with J gene TRBJ1-4; D not resolved. This CDR3 contains 14 residues. Germline loops: CDR1 SGHTA, CDR2 FQGNSA. V was trimmed by 5 bases and J by 8 bases, leaving 15 bases between them. CDR3 bases: TGTGCCAGCAGCCCTTCGACCCTGAGGGAAAAACTGTTTTTT. Translation gives CASSPSTLREKLFF.

This clone was seen a handful of times. The V and J genes are TRBV11-2 and TRBJ2-3; 13 bases are a match to TRBD2. V was pared by 6 bases and J by 5 bases, with 8 bases of the junction left unmatched. Germline V lookup: CDR1 SGHAT, CDR2 FQNNGV. The CDR3 runs 16 residues. This CDR3 is CASRPTSGGAVDTQYF. The CDR3 bases are TGTGCCAGCAGACCCACTAGCGGGGGGGCAGTAGATACGCAGTATTTT.